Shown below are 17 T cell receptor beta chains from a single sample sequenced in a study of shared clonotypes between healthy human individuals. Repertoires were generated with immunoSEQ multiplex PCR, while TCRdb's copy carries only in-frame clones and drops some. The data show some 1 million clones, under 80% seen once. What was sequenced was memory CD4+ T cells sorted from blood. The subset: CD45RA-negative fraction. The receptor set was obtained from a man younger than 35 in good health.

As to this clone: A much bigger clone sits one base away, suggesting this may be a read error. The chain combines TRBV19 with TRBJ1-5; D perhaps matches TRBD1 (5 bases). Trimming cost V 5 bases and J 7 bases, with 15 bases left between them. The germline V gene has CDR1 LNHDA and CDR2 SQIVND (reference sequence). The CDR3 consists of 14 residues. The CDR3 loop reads CASSVAGNSQPQHF. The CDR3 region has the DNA TGTGCCAGTAGTGTGGCAGGGAACAGCCAGCCCCAGCATTTT.

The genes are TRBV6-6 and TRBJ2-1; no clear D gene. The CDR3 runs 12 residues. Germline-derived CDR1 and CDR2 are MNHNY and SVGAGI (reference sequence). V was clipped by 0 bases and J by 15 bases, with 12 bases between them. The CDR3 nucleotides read TGTGCCAGCAGTTACTCAAGAGAGCTATGGTTCTTC. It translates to CASSYSRELWFF.

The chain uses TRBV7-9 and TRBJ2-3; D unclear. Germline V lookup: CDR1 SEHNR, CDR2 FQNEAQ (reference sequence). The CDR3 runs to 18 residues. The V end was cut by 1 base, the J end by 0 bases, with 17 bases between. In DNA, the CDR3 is TGTGCCAGCAGCTTAGGACTGGGTGCTACTACCAGCACAGATACGCAGTATTTT. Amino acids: CASSLGLGATTSTDTQYF.

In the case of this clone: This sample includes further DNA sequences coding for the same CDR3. CDR3 coding DNA: TGTGCCAGCAGCTTAGGGGGGGCCCGATCACCCCTCCACTTT. It codes for CASSLGGARSPLHF. This chain links TRBV7-2 with TRBJ1-6; a possible D gene is TRBD1 (6 bases). From germline, CDR1 is SGHTA and CDR2 FQGNSA. Trimming left V 1 base short and J 10 bases short, with 11 bases between. There are 14 residues in the CDR3.

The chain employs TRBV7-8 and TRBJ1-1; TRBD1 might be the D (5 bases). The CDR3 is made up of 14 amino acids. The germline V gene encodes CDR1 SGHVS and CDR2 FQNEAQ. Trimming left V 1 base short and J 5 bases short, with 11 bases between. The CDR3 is CASSLEGRGTEAFF. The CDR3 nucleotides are TGTGCCAGCAGCTTAGAGGGACGGGGGACTGAAGCTTTCTTT. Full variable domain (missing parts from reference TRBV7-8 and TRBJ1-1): GAGVSQSPRYKVAKRGQDVALRCDPISGHVSLFWYQQALGQGPEFLTYFQNEAQLDKSGLPSDRFFAERPEGSVSTLKIQRTQQEDSAVYLCASSLEGRGTEAFFGQGTRLTVV.

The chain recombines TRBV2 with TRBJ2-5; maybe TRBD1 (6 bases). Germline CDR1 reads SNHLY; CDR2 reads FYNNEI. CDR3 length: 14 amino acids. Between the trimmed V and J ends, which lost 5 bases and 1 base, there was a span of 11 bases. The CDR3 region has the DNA TGTGCCAGCAGTTCCACAGGGTTCCAAGAGACCCAGTACTTC. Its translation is CASSSTGFQETQYF.

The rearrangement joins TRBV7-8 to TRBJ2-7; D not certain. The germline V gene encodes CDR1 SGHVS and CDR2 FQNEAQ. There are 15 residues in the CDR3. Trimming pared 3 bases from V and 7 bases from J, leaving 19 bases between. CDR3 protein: CASSFGLPPGQEQYF. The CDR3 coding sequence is TGTGCCAGCAGCTTCGGCCTCCCCCCAGGCCAAGAGCAGTACTTC.

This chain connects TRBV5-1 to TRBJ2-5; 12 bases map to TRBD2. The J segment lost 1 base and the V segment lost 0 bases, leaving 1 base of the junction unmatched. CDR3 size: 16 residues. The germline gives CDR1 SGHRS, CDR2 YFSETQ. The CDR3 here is CASSLALAGGQETQYF. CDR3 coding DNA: TGCGCCAGCAGCTTGGCACTAGCGGGGGGCCAAGAGACCCAGTACTTC.

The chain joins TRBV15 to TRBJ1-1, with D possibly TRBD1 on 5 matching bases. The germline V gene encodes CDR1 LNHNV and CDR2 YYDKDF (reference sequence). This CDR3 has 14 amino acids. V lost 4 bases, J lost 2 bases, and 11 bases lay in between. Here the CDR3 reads CATSIRTPNTEAFF. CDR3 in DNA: TGTGCCACCAGCATACGGACACCTAACACTGAAGCTTTCTTT.

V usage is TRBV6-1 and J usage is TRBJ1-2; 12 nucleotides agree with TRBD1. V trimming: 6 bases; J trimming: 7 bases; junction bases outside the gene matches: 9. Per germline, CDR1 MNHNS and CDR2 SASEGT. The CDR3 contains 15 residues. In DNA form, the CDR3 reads TGTGCCAGCAGCGCTCCGGGACAGGGGGCTTCTGGCTACACCTTC. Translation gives CASSAPGQGASGYTF.

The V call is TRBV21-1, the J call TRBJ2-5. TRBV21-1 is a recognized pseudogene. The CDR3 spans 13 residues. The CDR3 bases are TGTGCCAGCAGTCACACGACGAGAAGGACCCAGTACTTC. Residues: CASSHTTRRTQYF.

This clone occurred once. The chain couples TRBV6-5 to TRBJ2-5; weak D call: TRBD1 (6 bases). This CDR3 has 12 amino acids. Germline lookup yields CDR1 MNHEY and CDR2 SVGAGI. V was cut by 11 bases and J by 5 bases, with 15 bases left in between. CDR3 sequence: CASYRVRETQYF. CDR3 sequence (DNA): TGTGCCTCTTACAGGGTACGGGAGACCCAGTACTTC.

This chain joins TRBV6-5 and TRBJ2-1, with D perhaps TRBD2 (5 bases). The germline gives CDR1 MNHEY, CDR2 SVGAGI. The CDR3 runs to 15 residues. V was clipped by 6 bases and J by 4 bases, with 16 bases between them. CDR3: CASSSEGLGYNEQFF. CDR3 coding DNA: TGTGCCAGCAGCAGCGAGGGCCTCGGATACAATGAGCAGTTCTTC.

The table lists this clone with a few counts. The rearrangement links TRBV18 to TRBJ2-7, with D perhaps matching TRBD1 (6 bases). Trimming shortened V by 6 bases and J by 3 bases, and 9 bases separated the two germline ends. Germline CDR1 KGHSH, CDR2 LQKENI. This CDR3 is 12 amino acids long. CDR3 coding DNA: TGTGCCAGCTCTGTGGGACACTACGAGCAGTACTTC. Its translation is CASSVGHYEQYF.

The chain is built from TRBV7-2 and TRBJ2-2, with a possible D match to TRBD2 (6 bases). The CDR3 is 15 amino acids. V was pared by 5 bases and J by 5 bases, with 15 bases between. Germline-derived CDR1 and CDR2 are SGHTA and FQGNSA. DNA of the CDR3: TGTGCCAGCAGCCTCAGCCGGGAGAGGACCGGGGAGCTGTTTTTT. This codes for CASSLSRERTGELFF.

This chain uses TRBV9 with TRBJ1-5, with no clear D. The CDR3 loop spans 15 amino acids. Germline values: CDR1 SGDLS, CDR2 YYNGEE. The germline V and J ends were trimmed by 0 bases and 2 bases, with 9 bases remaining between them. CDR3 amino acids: CASSVGGRGNQPQHF. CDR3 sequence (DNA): TGTGCCAGCAGCGTAGGGGGTAGGGGCAATCAGCCCCAGCATTTT.

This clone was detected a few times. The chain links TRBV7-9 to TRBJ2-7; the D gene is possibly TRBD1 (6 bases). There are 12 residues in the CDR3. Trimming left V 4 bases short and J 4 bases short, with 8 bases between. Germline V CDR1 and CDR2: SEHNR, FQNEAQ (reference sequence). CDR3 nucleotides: TGTGCCAGCAGCTCCCAGGGGTACGAGCAGTACTTC. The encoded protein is CASSSQGYEQYF.